This T cell receptor beta chain was sequenced in a study of T cells after yellow fever vaccination. Only a few counts were recorded for this clonotype. V lost 1 base and J 1 base, leaving 10 bases between the germline ends. Germline CDR1 reads SGHVS; CDR2 reads FQNEAQ. This CDR3 is 15 amino acids long. TCRdb reprocessed the 5' RACE reads via MiXCR and lists one record per CDR3 protein. The repertoire consists of 200,000 to 300,000 distinct CDR3 sequences, with around 6.7% occurring once and the leading ten covering around 1.1%. This sample comprised CD4+ T cells sorted from PBMCs, obtained on the day of the yellow fever booster vaccination. The TCR originated in a man aged 25 to 45 who received the YFV17D yellow fever vaccine. J is TRBJ2-5 and V is TRBV7-8; D gene uncertain. The chain's CDR3 is CASSLVPRGQETQYF. In DNA, the CDR3 is TGTGCCAGCAGCTTAGTCCCGCGTGGCCAAGAGACCCAGTACTTC. The full variable domain, rest sourced from reference TRBV7-8 and TRBJ2-5, is GAGVSQSPRYKVAKRGQDVALRCDPISGHVSLFWYQQALGQGPEFLTYFQNEAQLDKSGLPSDRFFAERPEGSVSTLKIQRTQQEDSAVYLCASSLVPRGQETQYFGPGTRLLVL.